One sample yielded the 2 T cell receptor beta chains listed below, sequenced in a study of T cells in Graves' hyperthyroidism and ophthalmopathy. The source material, RNA transcripts, was used to amplify TCR beta CDR3 regions. Initially, a first-round RT-PCR of the TCR CDR3 employed the HTBI primer set. A single record per CDR3 protein comes from TCRdb applying MiXCR to the multiplex PCR reads. The repertoire holds nearly 750,000 distinct CDR3 sequences, with around 40% as singletons. Sequenced: blood. The receptors were sampled from a woman aged 40 to 50 with Graves' hyperthyroidism.

This clonotype was observed a few times. V usage is TRBV20-1 and J usage is TRBJ2-2; TRBD1 matches at 7 bases. Trimming at V came to 0 bases and at J to 4 bases, leaving 14 bases not matched to a gene. The CDR3 length is 18 residues. Germline assignment: CDR1 DFQATT and CDR2 SNEGSKA (reference sequence). The CDR3 region is CSARDIRIKGAVTGELFF. As DNA, the CDR3 is TGCAGTGCTAGAGATATCCGAATAAAGGGGGCGGTCACCGGGGAGCTGTTTTTT.

This clonotype has a handful of counts. This CDR3 is CASSLPQRRQGNEKLFF. The CDR3 DNA sequence: TGTGCCAGCAGCTTACCCCAAAGACGACAGGGGAATGAAAAACTGTTTTTT. The rearrangement links TRBV7-6 to TRBJ1-4; 8 positions match TRBD1. The trim removed 2 bases at V and 5 bases at J, leaving 10 bases unmatched. The CDR3 extends over 17 amino acids. The germline V gene encodes CDR1 SGHVS and CDR2 FNYEAQ. Supplemented by reference TRBV7-6 and TRBJ1-4, the full variable domain reads GAGVSQSPRYKVTKRGQDVALRCDPISGHVSLYWYRQALGQGPEFLTYFNYEAQQDKSGLPNDRFSAERPEGSISTLTIQRTEQRDSAMYRCASSLPQRRQGNEKLFFGSGTQLSVL.